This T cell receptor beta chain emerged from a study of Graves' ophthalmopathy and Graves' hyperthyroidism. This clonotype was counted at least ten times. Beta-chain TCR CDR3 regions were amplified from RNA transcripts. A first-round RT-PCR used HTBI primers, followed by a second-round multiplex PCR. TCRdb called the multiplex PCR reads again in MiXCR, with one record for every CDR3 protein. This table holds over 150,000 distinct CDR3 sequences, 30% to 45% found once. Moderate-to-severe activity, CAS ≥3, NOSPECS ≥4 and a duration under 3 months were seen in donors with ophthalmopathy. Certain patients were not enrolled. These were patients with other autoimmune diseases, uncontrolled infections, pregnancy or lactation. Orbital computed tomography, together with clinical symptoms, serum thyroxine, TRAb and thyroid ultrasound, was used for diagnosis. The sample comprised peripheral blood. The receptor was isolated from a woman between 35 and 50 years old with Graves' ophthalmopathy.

The CDR3 loop is CASSTTVSGNTIYF. CDR3 coding DNA: TGTGCCAGTAGTACGACGGTCTCTGGAAACACCATATATTTT. The V gene is TRBV19, the J gene TRBJ1-3; D is unclear. Germline V lookup: CDR1 LNHDA, CDR2 SQIVND (reference sequence). Trimming removed 4 bases from V and 0 bases from J, with 7 bases in between. This CDR3 comprises 14 residues.